These 22 T cell receptor beta chains share one sample of origin, sequenced in a study of blood T cell repertoires in COVID-19. Using immunoSEQ multiplex PCR, the repertoire was profiled, and TCRdb retains in-frame clones only, with some absent. Among around 100,000 clones listed, around 92% were seen once. The specimen sequenced was peripheral blood. The receptor source for this set is a man aged 45-65 years with active COVID-19.

This clone counts as medium-sized (0.01 to 0.1%). The rearrangement uses TRBV28 and TRBJ1-1, with 7 bases that match TRBD1. Germline V lookup: CDR1 MDHEN, CDR2 SYDVKM. Trimming took 7 bases from V and 1 from J; bases not matched to a gene: 9. This CDR3 is built from 15 residues. CDR3 loop: CASTLLHRGNTEAFF. Written as DNA, the CDR3 is TGTGCCAGCACCCTCTTACACAGGGGGAACACTGAAGCTTTCTTT.

This clone was recorded once. The rearrangement uses TRBV19 and TRBJ2-2; perhaps TRBD1 as D (5 bases). The length of the CDR3 is 15 residues. Germline values: CDR1 LNHDA, CDR2 SQIVND (reference sequence). V was clipped by 3 bases and J by 4 bases, with 12 bases between them. The CDR3 loop is CASSIEQGGTGELFF. The CDR3 region has the DNA TGTGCCAGTAGTATCGAGCAGGGTGGCACCGGGGAGCTGTTTTTT.

This sequence joins TRBV28 and TRBJ2-7, with 7 bases matching TRBD1. The trim removed 7 bases at V and 3 bases at J, leaving 6 bases unmatched. CDR1 is MDHEN, CDR2 SYDVKM, per germline. This CDR3 comprises 13 residues. CDR3 nucleotides: TGTGCCAGCACCGGGACAGATTACTACGAGCAGTACTTC. This translates into CASTGTDYYEQYF.

The rearrangement joins TRBV19 to TRBJ2-2; 11 bases align to TRBD2. Germline-derived CDR1 and CDR2 are LNHDA and SQIVND (reference sequence). The CDR3 runs to 17 residues. V dropped 4 bases and J dropped 1; count of bases not matched to a gene: 5. The CDR3 coding sequence is TGTGCCAGTAGTAGTCCGGGACTAGCGGAGAACACCGGGGAGCTGTTTTTT. Translation: CASSSPGLAENTGELFF.

The chain is built from TRBV4-2 and TRBJ2-1; 10 bases match TRBD2. The CDR3 consists of 17 residues. Germline V CDR1 and CDR2: LGHNA, YNFKEQ. Trimming removed 3 bases from V and 4 bases from J; junction bases left unmatched: 9. The CDR3 coding sequence is TGTGCCAGCAGCCATGATCGGAGGACTAGCGGTTACAATGAGCAGTTCTTC. It specifies CASSHDRRTSGYNEQFF.

In its sample, this clone was seen once. This rearrangement joins TRBV5-1 to TRBJ2-3, with D maybe TRBD1 (6 bases). The CDR3 length is 15 residues. Trimming shortened V by 5 bases and J by 1 base, and 14 bases separated the two germline ends. Germline CDR1 and CDR2: SGHRS and YFSETQ. The CDR3 DNA follows: TGCGCCAGCAGATTCGGGACACCGGGCACAGATACGCAGTATTTT. Its protein is CASRFGTPGTDTQYF.

This chain connects TRBV11-3 to TRBJ2-1, with 11 bases matching TRBD2. CDR3 length: 16 residues. CDR1 and CDR2 from the germline V gene are SGHNT and YENEEA. V lost 1 base, J lost 1 base, and 0 bases stayed unmatched. CDR3 sequence reads: CASSLGLAGSYNEQFF. The CDR3 bases are TGTGCCAGCAGCTTAGGACTAGCGGGATCCTACAATGAGCAGTTCTTC.

The V call is TRBV28, the J call TRBJ2-6, with D possibly being TRBD1 (5 bases). Trimming took off 1 base at V and 0 bases at J, with 13 bases between the two ends. Germline V gives CDR1 MDHEN, CDR2 SYDVKM. The CDR3 runs to 18 residues. The CDR3 here is CASSLSGHITSGANVLTF. The CDR3 DNA follows: TGTGCCAGCAGTTTATCCGGACATATTACCTCTGGGGCCAACGTCCTGACTTTC.

The rearrangement joins TRBV28 to TRBJ2-1; maybe TRBD1 (6 bases). Trimming removed 8 bases from V and 0 bases from J, with 8 bases in between. This CDR3 spans 13 amino acids. CDR1 and CDR2 (germline): MDHEN, SYDVKM. CDR3 amino acids: CASLGGSYNEQFF. CDR3 bases: TGTGCCAGCCTAGGGGGCTCCTACAATGAGCAGTTCTTC.

The gene calls are TRBV28 and TRBJ2-7; 7 nucleotides align to TRBD2. The V segment lost 6 bases and the J segment 3 bases; nucleotides outside the gene matches: 11. This CDR3 is built from 15 residues. Germline CDR1 is MDHEN and CDR2 is SYDVKM. The CDR3 nucleotides are TGTGCCAGCAGCCAGACGAGCGGGACCTACTACGAGCAGTACTTC. Encoded protein: CASSQTSGTYYEQYF.

The J gene is TRBJ2-7, the V gene TRBV25-1; 8 bases are a match to TRBD2. The J segment lost 6 bases and the V segment lost 6 bases, leaving 10 bases of the junction unmatched. Germline CDR1 reads MGHDK; CDR2 reads SYGVNS. There are 14 residues in the CDR3. The CDR3: CASREAGETSEQYF. CDR3 DNA sequence: TGTGCCAGCAGAGAAGCGGGGGAGACCTCCGAGCAGTACTTC.

The chain employs TRBV5-5 and TRBJ1-3, with 8 bases fitting TRBD1. Germline trimming cut 5 bases from V and 1 base from J; bases unmatched to any gene: 8. Germline V CDR1 and CDR2: SGHKS, YYEKEE (reference sequence). The CDR3 length is 16 residues. In nucleotides, the CDR3 is TGTGCCAGCAGTTATGCTGGGACAGGATCTGGAAACACCATATATTTT. It encodes CASSYAGTGSGNTIYF.

J is TRBJ2-7 and V is TRBV25-1, with D perhaps matching TRBD1 (6 bases). CDR1 and CDR2 from the germline V gene are MGHDK and SYGVNS. The CDR3 loop spans 14 amino acids. V shed 3 bases and J shed 2 bases, with 11 bases lying between them. DNA of the CDR3: TGTGCCAGCAGTGACGTCAGGGGTCCCTACGAGCAGTACTTC. This gives the protein CASSDVRGPYEQYF.

The chain has TRBV6-5 and TRBJ1-1, with a possible D match to TRBD1 (5 bases). CDR3 size: 12 residues. Trimming shortened V by 6 bases and J by 5 bases, and 10 bases separated the two germline ends. From germline, CDR1 is MNHEY and CDR2 SVGAGI. Written as DNA, the CDR3 is TGTGCCAGCAGCGACAGAGGAACTGAAGCTTTCTTT. The encoded protein is CASSDRGTEAFF.

The chain uses TRBV3-1 (or the pseudogene TRBV3-2) and TRBJ2-3; TRBD2 might be the D (5 bases). Between the trimmed V and J ends, which lost 4 bases and 6 bases, there was a span of 8 bases. The CDR3 consists of 12 residues. From germline, CDR1 is LGHDT and CDR2 YNNKEL (reference sequence). Here the CDR3 DNA reads TGTGCCAGCAGCCCAAGGGAGGATACGCAGTATTTT. It is translated as CASSPREDTQYF.

This clone was picked up a small number of times. The rearrangement links TRBV5-1 to TRBJ1-5; no definite D call. This CDR3 is built from 13 residues. Germline V gives CDR1 SGHRS, CDR2 YFSETQ. V was cut by 0 bases and J by 7 bases, with 8 bases left in between. This chain's CDR3 is CASSLGPFQPQHF. The CDR3, as DNA: TGCGCCAGCAGCTTGGGGCCTTTCCAGCCCCAGCATTTT.

The J gene is TRBJ2-6, the V gene TRBV29-1, with D unclear. Germline CDR1 SQVTM, CDR2 ANQGSEA. V lost 0 bases, J lost 0 bases, and 3 bases lay in between. The CDR3 consists of 14 residues. The CDR3 DNA is TGCAGCGTTGAAGAACACTCTGGGGCCAACGTCCTGACTTTC. Amino acids: CSVEEHSGANVLTF.

V and J are TRBV29-1 and TRBJ1-1; 10 bases are a match to TRBD1. The CDR3 is 13 residues long. Trimming cost V 6 bases and J 3 bases; bases outside gene matches: 4. Germline CDR1 is SQVTM and CDR2 is ANQGSEA. The CDR3 spells CSVRTGGDTEAFF. The CDR3 nucleotides are TGCAGCGTCAGGACAGGGGGTGACACTGAAGCTTTCTTT.

The chain carries TRBV7-3 and TRBJ2-3; 11 nucleotides align to TRBD2. Germline CDR1 and CDR2: SGHTA and FQGTGA. This CDR3 comprises 14 residues. After removal of 3 bases from V and 4 bases from J, the junction contained 0 bases not matched to a gene. CDR3 sequence: CASSFSGRADTQYF. The CDR3 DNA is TGTGCCAGCAGCTTTAGCGGGAGGGCAGATACGCAGTATTTT.

The chain links TRBV18 to TRBJ1-1; no clear D. Germline V gives CDR1 KGHSH, CDR2 LQKENI. CDR3 length equals 15 residues. Deletions cut 3 bases from V and 4 bases from J, with 15 bases between. CDR3 nucleotide sequence: TGTGCCAGCTCACCTTCGACCGTCCCGGGCACTGAAGCTTTCTTT. Protein product: CASSPSTVPGTEAFF.

The chain employs TRBV11-2 and TRBJ2-2; 8 nucleotides match TRBD2. CDR3 length: 14 residues. The V gene's germline CDR1 is SGHAT and CDR2 FQNNGV. V trimming: 5 bases; J trimming: 5 bases; junction bases outside the gene matches: 4. CDR3 bases: TGTGCCAGCAGCCAGACTAGCGTTACCGGGGAGCTGTTTTTT. This gives the protein CASSQTSVTGELFF.

The chain is built from TRBV5-1 and TRBJ1-1; 9 nucleotides agree with TRBD1. Germline values: CDR1 SGHRS, CDR2 YFSETQ. V gave up 4 bases and J gave up 5 bases; unmatched junction bases: 12. This CDR3 has 16 residues. The CDR3 DNA follows: TGCGCCAGCAGCCAGGGACAGGGAGGGGCGAATACTGAAGCTTTCTTT. Amino acids: CASSQGQGGANTEAFF.